What follows are 5 T cell receptor beta chains derived from one specimen sequenced in a study of T cell responses to AZD1222 COVID-19 vaccine. Sequenced by immunoSEQ multiplex PCR; TCRdb stores in-frame clones only, minus some. The table includes 190,000 or so clones, over 85% detected once. The sample here was peripheral blood, taken 28 days after the second AZD1222 dose. The receptors come from an adult who received the AZD1222 COVID-19 vaccine.

This chain uses TRBV3-1 (or the pseudogene TRBV3-2) with TRBJ2-2; TRBD1 aligns across 7 bases. Germline assignment: CDR1 LGHDT and CDR2 YNNKEL (reference sequence). J gave up 11 bases and V 4 bases, and 13 bases lay outside the gene matches. The CDR3 is 15 amino acids. In DNA, the CDR3 is TGTGCCAGCAGCCGACTCGGACAGGACAGCGGAGAGCTGTTTTTT. The encoded protein is CASSRLGQDSGELFF.

V is TRBV10-3 and J is TRBJ1-2; maybe TRBD1 (5 bases). This CDR3 spans 12 amino acids. The germline V gene encodes CDR1 ENHRY and CDR2 SYGVKD. V was shortened by 3 bases and J by 5 bases, with 7 bases between the two germline ends. CDR3 residues: CAISDGGYGYTF. The CDR3 bases are TGTGCCATCAGTGACGGGGGATATGGCTACACCTTC.

CDR3 nucleotides: TGTGCTAGTGGGGGACGTCGGCCCTACAATGAGCAGTTCTTC. Translation gives CASGGRRPYNEQFF. This chain connects TRBV12-5 to TRBJ2-1, with D perhaps matching TRBD1 or TRBD2 (5 bases each). The CDR3 totals 14 residues. Trimming took 6 bases from V and 2 from J, leaving 11 bases between them. Germline CDR1 is LGHNT and CDR2 is FRNRAP.

The chain links TRBV7-2 to TRBJ1-3, with 9 positions matching TRBD1. Germline lookup yields CDR1 SGHTA and CDR2 FQGNSA. Trimming removed 1 base from V and 2 bases from J; junction bases left unmatched: 3. The CDR3 consists of 16 residues. The chain's CDR3 is CASSLVGQGTGNTIYF. The CDR3 nucleotides read TGTGCCAGCAGCTTAGTCGGACAGGGGACTGGAAACACCATATATTTT.

V gene TRBV25-1 combines with J gene TRBJ1-1; 9 nucleotides agree with TRBD1. Trimming at V came to 6 bases and at J to 4 bases, leaving 6 bases not matched to a gene. This CDR3 is built from 14 residues. Germline assignment: CDR1 MGHDK and CDR2 SYGVNS. The CDR3 DNA follows: TGTGCCAGCAGAGCACAGGGGGCCGGCACTGAAGCTTTCTTT. Its translation is CASRAQGAGTEAFF.